This T cell receptor beta chain stems from a study of shared clonotypes between healthy human individuals. The wider study: The plates for each donor numbered three CD4 naive, three CD4 memory, two CD8 naive and one CD8 memory.

With respect to this clone: Its target is not known.

Method: immunoSEQ multiplex PCR; TCRdb's copy keeps in-frame clones and lacks some. The sample consists of 2 million to 2.5 million clones, approximately 93% of them appearing once. V was shortened by 6 bases and J by 0 bases, with 10 bases between the two germline ends. Looked up from germline, CDR1 is SGHTS and CDR2 is YDEGEE. This CDR3 is 13 amino acids long. Overall study results and limits: Naive subsets typically showed greater estimated richness than memory subsets.

Sequenced: naive CD4+ T cells from PBMCs. Documented subset: CD45RA+ positively selected. This TCR came from a young man in good health. Some clones in this sample may be carry-over from other donors' samples. V gene TRBV5-8 combines with J gene TRBJ2-7; no reliable D call. CDR3 in amino acids: CASKSGVSYEQYF. CDR3 in DNA: TGTGCCAGCAAATCCGGAGTCTCCTACGAGCAGTACTTC.